This T cell receptor (beta chain) was documented in a study of cytomegalovirus exposure and HLA in healthy donors. Study-wide points: Subsequent analysis revealed that first-cohort TCR clusters tended to co-occur in the roughly 120 validation repertoires. It was confirmed in vitro that a few of the CMV-associated chains were specific for CMV antigens. Cytomegalovirus status was reportedly diagnosed by the classifier with high sensitivity and specificity.

Germline V gene sequence: CDR1 MGHRA, CDR2 YSYEKL. Trimming at V came to 4 bases and at J to 3 bases, leaving 12 bases not matched to a gene. The CDR3 spans 16 residues. For this clone: Antigen specificity is unknown.

Generated by immunoSEQ multiplex PCR, the TCRdb table keeps only in-frame clones and is missing some. The table lists 80,000 to 100,000 clones, around 88% of them singletons, with roughly 3.9% in the top ten. Specimen: PBMCs. This chain links TRBV4-1 with TRBJ2-7; 7 nucleotides align to TRBD2. The receptor's source is a woman aged 30 to 39 in good health and CMV-seronegative. CDR3 protein: CASSRLWGGDVYEQYF. CDR3 bases: TGCGCCAGCAGCCGTTTATGGGGGGGGGATGTCTACGAGCAGTACTTC.